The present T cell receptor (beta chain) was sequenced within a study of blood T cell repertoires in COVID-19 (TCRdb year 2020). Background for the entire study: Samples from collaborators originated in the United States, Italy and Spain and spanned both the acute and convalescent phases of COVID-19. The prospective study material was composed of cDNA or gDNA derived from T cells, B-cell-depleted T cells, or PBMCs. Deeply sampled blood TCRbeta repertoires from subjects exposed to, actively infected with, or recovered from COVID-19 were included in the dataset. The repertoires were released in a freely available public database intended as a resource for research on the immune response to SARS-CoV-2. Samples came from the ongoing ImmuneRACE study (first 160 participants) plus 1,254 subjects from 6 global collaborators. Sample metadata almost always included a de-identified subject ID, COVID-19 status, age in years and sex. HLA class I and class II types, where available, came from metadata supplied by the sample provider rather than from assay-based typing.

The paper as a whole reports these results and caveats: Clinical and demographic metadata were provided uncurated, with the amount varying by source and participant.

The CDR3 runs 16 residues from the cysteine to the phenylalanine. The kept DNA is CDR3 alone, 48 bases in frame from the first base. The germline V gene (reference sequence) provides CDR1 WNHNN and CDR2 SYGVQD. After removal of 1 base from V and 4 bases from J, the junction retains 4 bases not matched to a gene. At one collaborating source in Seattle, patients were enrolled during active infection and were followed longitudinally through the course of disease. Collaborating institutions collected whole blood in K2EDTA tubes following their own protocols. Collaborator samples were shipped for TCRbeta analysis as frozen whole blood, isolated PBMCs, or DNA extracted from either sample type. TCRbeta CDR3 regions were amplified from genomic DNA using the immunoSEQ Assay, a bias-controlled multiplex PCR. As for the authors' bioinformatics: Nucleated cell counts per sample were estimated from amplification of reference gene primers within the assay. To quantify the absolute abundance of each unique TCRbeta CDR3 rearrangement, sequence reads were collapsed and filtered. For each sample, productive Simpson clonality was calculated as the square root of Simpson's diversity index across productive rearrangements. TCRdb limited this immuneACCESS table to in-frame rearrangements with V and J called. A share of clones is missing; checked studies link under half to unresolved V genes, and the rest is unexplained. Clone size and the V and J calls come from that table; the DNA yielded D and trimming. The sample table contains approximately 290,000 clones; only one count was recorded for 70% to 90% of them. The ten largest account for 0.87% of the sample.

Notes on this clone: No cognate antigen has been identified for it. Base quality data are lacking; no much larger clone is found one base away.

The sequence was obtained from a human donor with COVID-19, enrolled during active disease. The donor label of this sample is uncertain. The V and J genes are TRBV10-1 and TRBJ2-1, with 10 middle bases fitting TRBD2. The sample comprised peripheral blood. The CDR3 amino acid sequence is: CASSEWGTSEYNEQFF. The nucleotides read TGCGCCAGCAGTGAGTGGGGGACTAGCGAATACAATGAGCAGTTCTTC.